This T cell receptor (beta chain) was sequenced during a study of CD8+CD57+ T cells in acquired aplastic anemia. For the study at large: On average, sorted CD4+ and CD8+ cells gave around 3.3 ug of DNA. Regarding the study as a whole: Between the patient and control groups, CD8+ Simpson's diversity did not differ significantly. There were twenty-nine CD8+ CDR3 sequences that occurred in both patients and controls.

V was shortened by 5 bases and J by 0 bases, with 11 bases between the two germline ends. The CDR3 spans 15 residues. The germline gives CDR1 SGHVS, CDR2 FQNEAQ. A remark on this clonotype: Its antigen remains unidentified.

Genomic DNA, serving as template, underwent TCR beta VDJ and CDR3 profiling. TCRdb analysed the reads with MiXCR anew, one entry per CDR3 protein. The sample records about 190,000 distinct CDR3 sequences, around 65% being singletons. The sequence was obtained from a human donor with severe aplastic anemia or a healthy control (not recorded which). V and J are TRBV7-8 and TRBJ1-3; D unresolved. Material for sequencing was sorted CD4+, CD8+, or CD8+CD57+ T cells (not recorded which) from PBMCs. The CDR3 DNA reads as TGTGCCAGCAGCCCGCGTGGGGACTCTGGAAACACCATATATTTT. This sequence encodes CASSPRGDSGNTIYF.